In this sample, the clone carrying this T cell receptor (beta chain) turned up many times. Its matching antigen is unknown. CDR3 length: 15 residues. With 4 bases removed from V and 3 bases from J, the gap between germline ends came to 16 bases. Per the germline V gene, CDR1 is MDHEN and CDR2 is SYDVKM. This record comes from a study of regulatory T cells in long-lasting Graves disease. This sample's time point: newly diagnosed GD, antithyroid drugs for less than 3 months. There was RNA extracted from PBMCs, and the TCR library was made from it. For TCR beta, libraries came from iRepertoire HTBI primers and Arm-PCR of CDR3 regions. TCRdb passed the multiplex PCR reads through MiXCR, listing each CDR3 protein once. The table shows around 320,000 distinct CDR3 sequences, with roughly a sixth occurring only once. Study results and caveats: Favoring TRBV28, TRBJ1-2 and TRBJ2-5 was a feature seen in persistent disease. New patients shared fewer public clonotypes (over 900) than persistent patients did (2,741). Relative to newly diagnosed Graves' patients, persistent ones had lower TCR diversity.

This sample was also put to use in a study of T cells in Graves' hyperthyroidism and ophthalmopathy.

The source was peripheral blood mononuclear cells (PBMCs), collected at new diagnosis, from a patient treated with antithyroid drugs. The rearrangement links TRBV28 to TRBJ2-7; maybe TRBD1 (6 bases). The source is a man between 35 and 55 years old with Graves disease. DNA of the CDR3: TGTGCCAGCAGTTCTCTCATGGGACATCACTACGAGCAGTACTTC. It translates to CASSSLMGHHYEQYF.